The next 21 T cell receptor beta chains were all read from a single sample in a study of tumor and adjacent non-tumor tissue in lung cancer. The library came from three nested PCR rounds adapted from ARM-PCR protocols. TCRdb used MiXCR to reprocess the multiplex PCR reads, holding one entry per CDR3 protein. Of approximately 79,000 distinct CDR3 sequences listed, over 65% are singletons. RNA was extracted from bulk tissue without any cell sorting. The normal lung tissue was taken more than 3 cm from the tumor edge. The sequenced material came from distant non-tumor lung tissue. The source of these receptors is a man aged 70 or older with non-small cell lung cancer.

Note on this clonotype: A much larger clone differs by one base, so this may be a read error. The chain uses TRBV5-4 and TRBJ1-3; the D is unclear. Trimming shortened V by 3 bases and J by 4 bases, and 11 bases separated the two germline ends. CDR3 length: 14 residues. The V gene's germline CDR1 is SGHNT and CDR2 YYREEE (reference sequence). The CDR3 coding sequence is TGTGCCAGCAGCTCGGTCTCGGGGGGAAACACCATATATTTT. It is translated as CASSSVSGGNTIYF.

Of note for this clonotype: Its ends do not fully match the called genes, so a read error is possible. The rearrangement links TRBV4-1 to TRBJ2-1, with a weak D call TRBD2 (6 bases). The CDR3 has 17 residues. Germline CDR1 MGHRA, CDR2 YSYEKL. CDR3 bases: TGTACCAGCAGCCAAGTCTTTAGCGGAACGGGGTGGAATGAGCAGTTCTTC. Amino acids: CTSSQVFSGTGWNEQFF.

Note on this clonotype: Because the CDR3 is missing its conserved closing phenylalanine or tryptophan, this is likely a read error. The chain uses TRBV20-1 and TRBJ2-7, with D possibly being TRBD2 (6 bases). The CDR3 has 16 amino acids. CDR1 and CDR2 from the germline V gene are DFQATT and SNEGSKA (reference sequence). Trimming left V 3 bases short and J 2 bases short, with 20 bases between. CDR3 loop: CSARNPPGGGTYEQYL. The CDR3 region has the DNA TGCAGTGCTAGGAATCCGCCCGGGGGTGGTACCTACGAGCAGTACCTC.

The rearrangement uses TRBV29-1 and TRBJ2-5; D possibly corresponds to TRBD1 (5 bases). The CDR3 extends over 16 amino acids. Per germline, CDR1 SQVTM and CDR2 ANQGSEA. Trimming cost V 7 bases and J 11 bases, with 32 bases left between them. This chain's CDR3 is CSAKPYLQTGQEIQYF. CDR3 bases: TGCAGCGCCAAGCCCTACCTCCAAACAGGTCAAGAGATTCAGTACTTC.

About this clonotype: A junction boundary mismatches the germline segment, possibly from a read error. This chain uses TRBV28 with TRBJ1-6; D gene unclear. Germline V lookup: CDR1 MDHEN, CDR2 SYDVKM. The CDR3 contains 13 residues. CDR3 coding DNA: TGTGCCAGCAGAAGGGCCTTTAATTTACCCCTCCACTTT. Its protein product is CASRRAFNLPLHF.

In regard to this clonotype: An end of the junction does not agree with germline; a read error may underlie this. CDR3 DNA: TGCGCCAGCGGCCAAGGGGCGGCATATGACTACACCTTC. It specifies CASGQGAAYDYTF. The chain has TRBV4-3 and TRBJ1-2, with D possibly being TRBD1 (5 bases). From germline, CDR1 is LGHNA and CDR2 YSLEER. This CDR3 comprises 13 residues.

Worth noting for this clonotype: Since the CDR3 does not end with the conserved phenylalanine or tryptophan, this likely comes from a read error. This chain connects TRBV12-3 or TRBV12-4 to TRBJ2-1, with TRBD2 identical over 8 bases. The CDR3 contains 14 residues. V was pared by 5 bases and J by 8 bases, with 8 bases of the junction left unmatched. This chain's CDR3 is CASSKSGGADEQFL. The DNA for the CDR3 is TGTGCCAGCAGTAAATCCGGGGGGGCTGATGAGCAGTTCCTC.

This clonotype was detected only a few times. One base away lies a much larger clone, so this may be a sequencing read error. The genes are TRBV12-3 or TRBV12-4 and TRBJ2-1, with 7 bases aligning to TRBD1. The CDR3 is 15 residues long. CDR3 DNA sequence: TGTGCCAGCAGCCTTGGGACAGAGATGGTCAATAAGCAGTTCTTC. The encoded protein is CASSLGTEMVNKQFF.

A remark on this clonotype: At one end, the junction sequence differs from germline, possibly due to a read error. The chain has TRBV29-1 and TRBJ1-2; D unclear. Germline V gene lookup returns CDR1 SQVTM and CDR2 ANQGSEA. The CDR3 covers 14 residues. In DNA, the CDR3 is TGCAGCGTTCACCCCTACAGATTACACTATGGGTACACCTTC. The encoded protein is CSVHPYRLHYGYTF.

This clonotype appeared once. The chain has TRBV7-3 and TRBJ2-3; 10 nucleotides line up with TRBD2. The CDR3 covers 15 residues. Per germline, CDR1 SGHTA and CDR2 FQGTGA. V lost 5 bases, J lost 3 bases, and 5 bases stayed unmatched. The CDR3 sequence is CASSPSGSETDTQYF. CDR3 nucleotides: TGTGCCAGCAGCCCTAGCGGGAGCGAGACAGATACGCAGTATTTT.

Concerning this clonotype itself: One end of the junction fails to match germline, which may point to a read error. V gene TRBV4-3 combines with J gene TRBJ1-2; D not resolved. Germline CDR1 is LGHNA and CDR2 is YSLEER. The CDR3 totals 14 residues. For the CDR3, the DNA is TGTGCCAGTAGCCAAAATGTGGGCGGAGATGGCTACACCTTC. Protein: CASSQNVGGDGYTF.

With regard to this clonotype: The conserved closing phenylalanine or tryptophan is absent in this CDR3, likely reflecting a read error. The DNA is omitted, as the CDR3 cannot be located on it reliably, and the CDR3 follows TCRdb's listing. The J gene is TRBJ2-7, the V gene TRBV28. The germline V gene has CDR1 MDHEN and CDR2 SYDVKM. The CDR3 is 13 amino acids long, termini counted. The CDR3 loop reads CASSLGLLYEQYI.

A remark on this clonotype: Its ends do not fully match the called genes, so a read error is possible. This sequence joins TRBV2 and TRBJ1-2; 7 nucleotides align to TRBD1. This CDR3 is built from 15 residues. In germline, CDR1 is SNHLY, CDR2 FYNNEI. DNA for the CDR3: TGTGCCAGCAGTGCGGGACAGTCGGGGGTCTATGTCTACACCTTC. This sequence encodes CASSAGQSGVYVYTF.

For this clonotype: One end of the junction is discordant with germline, which a read error may explain. V usage is TRBV6-1 and J usage is TRBJ1-3; no firm D call. CDR3 length: 15 amino acids. Germline V gene data show CDR1 as MNHNS and CDR2 as SASEGT. In nucleotides, the CDR3 is TGTGCCAACAGTTATCCACCCCGGGGAGGAAACACCATATATTTT. Protein product: CANSYPPRGGNTIYF.

This rearrangement joins TRBV5-4 to TRBJ2-3; tentatively, D is TRBD2 (6 bases). Trimming took off 9 bases at V and 7 bases at J, with 24 bases between the two ends. Looked up from germline, CDR1 is SGHNT and CDR2 is YYREEE (reference sequence). The CDR3 loop spans 15 amino acids. The CDR3 DNA follows: TGTGCCATCAGTTTGGTCGGGGGATTTACAAATACGCAGTATTTT. Translation gives CAISLVGGFTNTQYF.

This chain links TRBV6-2 or TRBV6-3 with TRBJ2-1; D is unclear. The ends were cut back, 7 bases at V and 7 bases at J, with 23 bases in the middle. From germline, CDR1 is MNHEY and CDR2 SVGEGT. The CDR3 consists of 16 residues. CDR3 DNA: TGTGCCAGCAATCCAATAGTTGGGAATTCGTGTAATGAGCAGTTCTTC. It is translated as CASNPIVGNSCNEQFF.

On this clonotype itself: One end of the junction fails to match germline, which may point to a read error. This chain connects TRBV20-1 to TRBJ1-5; 8 nucleotides match TRBD1. CDR1 and CDR2 (germline): DFQATT, SNEGSKA (reference sequence). The CDR3 is 15 residues long. The CDR3 region is CSADADRDENQPQHF. The CDR3 bases are TGCAGTGCTGACGCGGACAGGGATGAGAATCAGCCCCAACATTTT.

Concerning this clonotype: It is likely a read error, because the conserved phenylalanine at the end of the CDR3 is missing. This chain's CDR3 is CASSADGNQYSYTL. In DNA, the CDR3 is TGTGCCAGCAGTGCGGACGGAAACCAGTATAGCTACACCTTA. The V and J genes are TRBV6-1 and TRBJ1-2; D remains ambiguous. Trimming cost V 4 bases and J 9 bases, with 18 bases left between them. The CDR3 length is 14 residues. CDR1 and CDR2 (germline): MNHNS, SASEGT.

The chain uses TRBV10-3 and TRBJ1-2, with D perhaps matching TRBD1 (5 bases). Looked up from germline, CDR1 is ENHRY and CDR2 is SYGVKD. V shed 9 bases and J shed 5 bases, with 16 bases lying between them. This CDR3 contains 13 residues. DNA for the CDR3: TGTGCCATGAGGGGAGTGGAGCAATATGGCTACACCTTC. This gives the protein CAMRGVEQYGYTF.

The rearrangement uses TRBV12-3 or TRBV12-4 and TRBJ1-1; the D is unclear. CDR3 size: 14 residues. Trimming left V 4 bases short and J 7 bases short, with 16 bases between. The CDR3 nucleotides are TGTGCCAGCAGTTCAATCAGGATTTACATTGAAGCTTTCTTT. Translation gives CASSSIRIYIEAFF.

This clonotype was detected only once. A clone one base away is much larger, so this may be a read error. The V gene is TRBV28, the J gene TRBJ1-4, with D possibly matching TRBD1 (6 bases). CDR3 length: 14 residues. V lost 6 bases to trimming and J lost 15 bases, with 23 bases between them. In germline, CDR1 is MDHEN, CDR2 SYDVKM. CDR3 nucleotide sequence: TGTGCCAGCAGCACCGGACAGACTCACGTGCAAGTGTTTTTT. This translates into CASSTGQTHVQVFF.